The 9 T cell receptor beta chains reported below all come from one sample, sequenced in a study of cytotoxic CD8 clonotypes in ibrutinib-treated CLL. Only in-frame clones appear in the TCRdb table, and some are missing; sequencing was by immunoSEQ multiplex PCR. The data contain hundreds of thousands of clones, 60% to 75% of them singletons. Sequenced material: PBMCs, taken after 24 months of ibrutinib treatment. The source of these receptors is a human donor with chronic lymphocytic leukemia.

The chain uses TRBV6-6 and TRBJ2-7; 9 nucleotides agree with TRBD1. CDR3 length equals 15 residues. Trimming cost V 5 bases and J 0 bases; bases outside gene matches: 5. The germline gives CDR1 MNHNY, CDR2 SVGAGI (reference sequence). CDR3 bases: TGTGCCAGCAGTAGACCGGGACAGGGCTCCTACGAGCAGTACTTC. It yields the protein CASSRPGQGSYEQYF.

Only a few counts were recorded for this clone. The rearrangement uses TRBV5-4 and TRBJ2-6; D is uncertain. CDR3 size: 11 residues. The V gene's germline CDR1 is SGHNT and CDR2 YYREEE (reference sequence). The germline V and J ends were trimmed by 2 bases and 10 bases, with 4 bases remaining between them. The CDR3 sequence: CASSLSNVLTF. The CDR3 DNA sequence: TGTGCCAGCAGCTTATCTAACGTCCTGACTTTC.

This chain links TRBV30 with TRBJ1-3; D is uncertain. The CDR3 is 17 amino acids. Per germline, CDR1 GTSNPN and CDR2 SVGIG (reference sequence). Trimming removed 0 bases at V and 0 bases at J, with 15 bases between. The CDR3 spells CAWSVLAGLGSGNTIYF. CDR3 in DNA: TGTGCCTGGAGTGTACTAGCCGGACTAGGCTCTGGAAACACCATATATTTT.

The CDR3 protein is CASSWTGPLGTEAFF. CDR3 in DNA: TGTGCCAGCAGTTGGACGGGACCCCTGGGTACTGAAGCTTTCTTT. The V and J genes are TRBV27 and TRBJ1-1, with a tentative D call TRBD1 (5 bases). This CDR3 comprises 15 residues. Between the trimmed V and J ends, which lost 4 bases and 5 bases, there was a span of 17 bases. The V gene's germline CDR1 is MNHEY and CDR2 SMNVEV (reference sequence).

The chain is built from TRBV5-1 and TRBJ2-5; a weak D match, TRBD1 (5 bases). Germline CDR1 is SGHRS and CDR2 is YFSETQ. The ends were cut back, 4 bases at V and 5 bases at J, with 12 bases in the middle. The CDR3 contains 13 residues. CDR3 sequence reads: CASSQDNAETQYF. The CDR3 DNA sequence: TGCGCCAGCAGCCAGGACAATGCTGAGACCCAGTACTTC.

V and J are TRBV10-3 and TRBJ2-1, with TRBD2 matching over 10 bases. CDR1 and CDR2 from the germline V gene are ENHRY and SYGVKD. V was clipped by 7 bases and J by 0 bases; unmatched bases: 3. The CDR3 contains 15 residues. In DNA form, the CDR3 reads TGTGCCATCACTGCTAGCGGGAGCTCCTACAATGAGCAGTTCTTC. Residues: CAITASGSSYNEQFF.

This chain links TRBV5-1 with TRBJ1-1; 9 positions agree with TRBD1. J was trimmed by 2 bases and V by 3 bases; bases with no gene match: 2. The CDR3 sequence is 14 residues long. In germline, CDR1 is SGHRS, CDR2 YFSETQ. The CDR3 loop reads CASSWGQGNTEAFF. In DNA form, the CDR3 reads TGCGCCAGCAGCTGGGGACAGGGTAACACTGAAGCTTTCTTT.

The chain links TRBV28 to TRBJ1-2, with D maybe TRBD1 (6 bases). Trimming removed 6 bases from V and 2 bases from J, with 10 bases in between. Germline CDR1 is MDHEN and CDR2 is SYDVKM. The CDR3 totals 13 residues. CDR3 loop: CASRQQGNYGYTF. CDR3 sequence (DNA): TGTGCCAGCAGGCAACAGGGAAACTATGGCTACACCTTC.

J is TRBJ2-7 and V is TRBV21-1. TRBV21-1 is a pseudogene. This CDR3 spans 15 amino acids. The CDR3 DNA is TGTGCCAGCAGCAAACTCCGGGCCCACTCCTACGAGCAGTACTTC. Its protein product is CASSKLRAHSYEQYF.